This T cell receptor beta chain comes out of a study of response to subunit inactivated influenza vaccine. Study observations and caveats: T cells newly recruited by each seasonal influenza vaccination are few, the authors suggested.

TCRdb re-called the RT-PCR reads with MiXCR, one entry per CDR3 protein. The sample lists 500,000 to 600,000 distinct CDR3 sequences, about 10% occurring once. CDR1 is SQVTM and CDR2 is ANQGSEA in the germline V gene. V lost 3 bases to trimming and J lost 1 base, with 11 bases between them. The CDR3 covers 14 residues. Worth noting for this clonotype: Its antigen remains unidentified.

This TCR came from a man aged 45-65 years who received an inactivated influenza vaccine. J is TRBJ2-3 and V is TRBV29-1, with D uncertain. The material was PBMCs from blood, obtained on the day of vaccination. The CDR3 nucleotides are TGCAGCGTTGAGGTAGTCGGTGGCACAGATACGCAGTATTTT. Protein product: CSVEVVGGTDTQYF.